These T cell receptor beta chains were read from a single sample in a study of blood T cell repertoires in COVID-19. Some clones are missing from TCRdb's copy, which holds only in-frame ones; the method was immunoSEQ multiplex PCR. Of 35,000 to 45,000 clones listed, approximately 94% are singletons. The sequencing sample was made of peripheral blood. The source is a man in his fifties with COVID-19, enrolled during active disease. CDR3s include the opening cysteine and the closing phenylalanine or tryptophan. Fields, in order: J gene, V gene, CDR3 protein.

TRBJ1-2	TRBV29-1	CSVGFGTGISYTF
TRBJ1-1	TRBV20-1	CSLRQGVEAFF
TRBJ2-2	TRBV7-2	CASSLMGTSGSYTGELFF
TRBJ1-6	TRBV6-5	CASTFRDRETSPLHF
TRBJ2-1	TRBV3-1/TRBV3-2	CASSQAAISYNEQFF
TRBJ1-6	TRBV6-5	CASRTRLNNSPLHF
TRBJ1-2	TRBV3-1/TRBV3-2	CASRSQGANGYTF
TRBJ2-4	TRBV9	CASSVAGGVLAKNIQYF
TRBJ1-3	TRBV5-3	CARSFLFSGNTIYF
TRBJ1-1	TRBV4-1	CASSRTGVNTEAFF
TRBJ2-2	TRBV19	CASSLGTGNTGELFF
TRBJ1-1	TRBV25-1	CASSGRTGSYTEAFF
TRBJ2-1	TRBV19	CASSSGTSNNEQFF
TRBJ1-1	TRBV4-2	CASSQDSTRTEAFF
TRBJ2-7	TRBV6-5	CASSYRESYEQYF
TRBJ2-7	TRBV11-2	CASSFGQTYEQYF
TRBJ2-1	TRBV30	CAWSVSWGRNEQFF
TRBJ2-3	TRBV7-9	CASSFPRDRDSSDTQYF
TRBJ1-5	TRBV28	CASSSTGLNQPQHF
TRBJ2-5	TRBV2	CASKREGRQETQYF